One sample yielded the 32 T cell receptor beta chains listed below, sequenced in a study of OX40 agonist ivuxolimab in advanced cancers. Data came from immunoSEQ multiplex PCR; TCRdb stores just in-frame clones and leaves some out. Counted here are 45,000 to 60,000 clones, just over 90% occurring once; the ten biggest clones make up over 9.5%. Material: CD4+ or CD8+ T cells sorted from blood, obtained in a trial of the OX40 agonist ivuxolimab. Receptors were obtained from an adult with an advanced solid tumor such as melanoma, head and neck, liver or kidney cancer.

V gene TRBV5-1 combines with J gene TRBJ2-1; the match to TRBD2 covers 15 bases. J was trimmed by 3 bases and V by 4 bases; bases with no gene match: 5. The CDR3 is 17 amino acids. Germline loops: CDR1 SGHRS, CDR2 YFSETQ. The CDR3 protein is CASSPGLAGGLYNEQFF. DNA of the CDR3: TGCGCCAGCAGCCCGGGACTAGCGGGGGGTCTCTACAATGAGCAGTTCTTC.

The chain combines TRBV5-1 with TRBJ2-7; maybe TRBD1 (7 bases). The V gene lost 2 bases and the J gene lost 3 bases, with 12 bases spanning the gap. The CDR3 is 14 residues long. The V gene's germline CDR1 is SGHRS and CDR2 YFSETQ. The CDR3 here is CASSFRGELYEQYF. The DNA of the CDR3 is TGCGCCAGCAGCTTCAGGGGGGAACTCTACGAGCAGTACTTC.

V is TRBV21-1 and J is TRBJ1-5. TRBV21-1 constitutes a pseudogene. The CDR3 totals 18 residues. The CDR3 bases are TGTGCCAGCAGCAAACGGACCCCCGGGGGGCAGGGAGATCAGCCCCAGCATTTT. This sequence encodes CASSKRTPGGQGDQPQHF.

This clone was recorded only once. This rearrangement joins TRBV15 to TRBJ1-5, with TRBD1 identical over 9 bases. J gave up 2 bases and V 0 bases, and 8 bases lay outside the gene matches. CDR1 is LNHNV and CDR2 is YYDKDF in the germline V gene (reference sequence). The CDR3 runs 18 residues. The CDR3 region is CATSRESGTGSGNQPQHF. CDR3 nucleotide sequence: TGTGCCACCAGCAGAGAGTCGGGGACAGGGTCTGGCAATCAGCCCCAGCATTTT.

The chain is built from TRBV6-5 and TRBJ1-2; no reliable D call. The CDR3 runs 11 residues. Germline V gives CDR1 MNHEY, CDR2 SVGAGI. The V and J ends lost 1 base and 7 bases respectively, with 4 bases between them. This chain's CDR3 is CASSYYGGYTF. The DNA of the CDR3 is TGTGCCAGCAGTTACTATGGTGGCTACACCTTC.

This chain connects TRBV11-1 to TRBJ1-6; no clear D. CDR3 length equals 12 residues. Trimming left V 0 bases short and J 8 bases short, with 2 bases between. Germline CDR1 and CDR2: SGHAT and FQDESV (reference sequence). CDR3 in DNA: TGTGCCAGCAGCTTAGCGGATTCACCCCTCCACTTT. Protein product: CASSLADSPLHF.

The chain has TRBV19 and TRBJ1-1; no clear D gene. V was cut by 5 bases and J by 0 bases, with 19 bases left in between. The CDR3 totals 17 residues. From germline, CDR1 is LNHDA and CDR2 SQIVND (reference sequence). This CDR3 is CASSEPGSASMNTEAFF. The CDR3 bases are TGTGCCAGTAGTGAACCGGGCTCCGCCAGCATGAACACTGAAGCTTTCTTT.

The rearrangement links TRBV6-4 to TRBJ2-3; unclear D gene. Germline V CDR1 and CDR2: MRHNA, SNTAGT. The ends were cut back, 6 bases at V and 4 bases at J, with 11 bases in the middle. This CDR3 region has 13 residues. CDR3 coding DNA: TGTGCCAGCAGCGAGGCCTGGGCAGATACGCAGTATTTT. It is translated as CASSEAWADTQYF.

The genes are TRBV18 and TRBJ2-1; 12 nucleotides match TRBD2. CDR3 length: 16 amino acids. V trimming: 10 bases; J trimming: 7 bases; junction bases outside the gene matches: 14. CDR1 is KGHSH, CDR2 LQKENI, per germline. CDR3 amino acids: CATGTDLAGGNNEQFF. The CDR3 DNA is TGTGCCACCGGAACCGACCTAGCGGGAGGGAATAATGAGCAGTTCTTC.

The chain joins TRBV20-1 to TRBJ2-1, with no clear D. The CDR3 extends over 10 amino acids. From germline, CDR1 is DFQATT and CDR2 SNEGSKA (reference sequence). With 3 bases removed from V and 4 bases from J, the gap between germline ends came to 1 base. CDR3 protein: CSASYNEQFF. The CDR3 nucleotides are TGCAGTGCTAGTTACAATGAGCAGTTCTTC.

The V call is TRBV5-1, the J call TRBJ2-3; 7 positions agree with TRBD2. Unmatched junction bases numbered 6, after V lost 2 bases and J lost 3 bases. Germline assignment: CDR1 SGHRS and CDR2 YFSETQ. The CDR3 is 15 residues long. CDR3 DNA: TGCGCCAGCAGCTTTACGGCTAGCGGTACAGATACGCAGTATTTT. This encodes CASSFTASGTDTQYF.

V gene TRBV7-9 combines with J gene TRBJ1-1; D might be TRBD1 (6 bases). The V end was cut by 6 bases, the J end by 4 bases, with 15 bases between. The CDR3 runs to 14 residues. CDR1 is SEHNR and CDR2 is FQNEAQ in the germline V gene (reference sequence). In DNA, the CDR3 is TGTGCCAGCAGTCTATCCTGGACAGTCACTGAAGCTTTCTTT. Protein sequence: CASSLSWTVTEAFF.

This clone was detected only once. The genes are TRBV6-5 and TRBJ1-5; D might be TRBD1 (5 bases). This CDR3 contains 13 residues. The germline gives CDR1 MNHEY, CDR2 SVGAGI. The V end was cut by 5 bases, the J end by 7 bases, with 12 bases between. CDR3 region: CASSQGRGQPQHF. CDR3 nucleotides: TGTGCCAGCAGTCAGGGACGGGGACAGCCCCAGCATTTT.

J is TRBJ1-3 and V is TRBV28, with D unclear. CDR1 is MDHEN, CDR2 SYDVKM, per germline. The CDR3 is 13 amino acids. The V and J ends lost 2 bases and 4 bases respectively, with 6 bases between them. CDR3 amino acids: CASSLTSGNTIYF. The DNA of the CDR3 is TGTGCCAGCAGTTTAACGTCCGGAAACACCATATATTTT.

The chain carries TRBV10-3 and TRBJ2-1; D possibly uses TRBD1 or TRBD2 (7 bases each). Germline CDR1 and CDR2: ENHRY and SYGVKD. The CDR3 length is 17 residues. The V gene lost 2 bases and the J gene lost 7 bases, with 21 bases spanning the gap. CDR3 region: CAISEPPQGMGGNEQFF. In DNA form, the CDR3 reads TGTGCCATCAGTGAGCCTCCACAGGGGATGGGAGGGAATGAGCAGTTCTTC.

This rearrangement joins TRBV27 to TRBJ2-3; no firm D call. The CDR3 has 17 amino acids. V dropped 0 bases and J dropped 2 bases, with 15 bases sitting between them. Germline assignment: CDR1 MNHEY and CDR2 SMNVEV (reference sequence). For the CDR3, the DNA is TGTGCCAGCAGTTTATCCACAGTGCCCCGACACACAGATACGCAGTATTTT. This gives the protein CASSLSTVPRHTDTQYF.

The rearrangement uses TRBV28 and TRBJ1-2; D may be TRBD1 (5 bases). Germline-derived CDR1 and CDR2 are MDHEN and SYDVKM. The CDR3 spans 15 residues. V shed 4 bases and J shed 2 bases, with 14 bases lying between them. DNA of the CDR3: TGTGCCAGCAGTTACGGGGGGTCCGCGAACTATGGCTACACCTTC. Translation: CASSYGGSANYGYTF.

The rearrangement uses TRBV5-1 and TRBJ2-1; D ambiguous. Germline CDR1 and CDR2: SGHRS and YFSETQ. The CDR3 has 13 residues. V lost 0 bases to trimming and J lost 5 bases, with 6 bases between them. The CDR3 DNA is TGCGCCAGCAGCTTGGGGGGTCACAATGAGCAGTTCTTC. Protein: CASSLGGHNEQFF.

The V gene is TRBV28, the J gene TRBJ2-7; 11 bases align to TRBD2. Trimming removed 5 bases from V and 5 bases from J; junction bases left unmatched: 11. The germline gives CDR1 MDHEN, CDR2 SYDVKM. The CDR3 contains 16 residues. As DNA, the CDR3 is TGTGCCAGCAGTCCCCTGCTAGCGGGGGGCCTGGACGAGCAGTACTTC. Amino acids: CASSPLLAGGLDEQYF.

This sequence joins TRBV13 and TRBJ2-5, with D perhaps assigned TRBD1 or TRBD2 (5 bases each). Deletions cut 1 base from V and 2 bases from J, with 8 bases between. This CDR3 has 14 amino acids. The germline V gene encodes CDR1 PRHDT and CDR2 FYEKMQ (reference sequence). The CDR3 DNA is TGTGCCAGCAGCTTAGTCGGGGCACAAGAGACCCAGTACTTC. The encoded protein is CASSLVGAQETQYF.

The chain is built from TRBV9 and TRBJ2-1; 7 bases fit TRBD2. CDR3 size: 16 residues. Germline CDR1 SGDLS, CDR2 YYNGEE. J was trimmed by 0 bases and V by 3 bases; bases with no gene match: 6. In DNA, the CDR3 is TGTGCCAGCAGCGCCCTAGCGGCTAGCTCCTACAATGAGCAGTTCTTC. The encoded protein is CASSALAASSYNEQFF. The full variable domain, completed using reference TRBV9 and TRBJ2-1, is DSGVTQTPKHLITATGQRVTLRCSPRSGDLSVYWYQQSLDQGLQFLIQYYNGEERAKGNILERFSAQQFPDLHSELNLSSLELGDSALYFCASSALAASSYNEQFFGPGTRLTVL.

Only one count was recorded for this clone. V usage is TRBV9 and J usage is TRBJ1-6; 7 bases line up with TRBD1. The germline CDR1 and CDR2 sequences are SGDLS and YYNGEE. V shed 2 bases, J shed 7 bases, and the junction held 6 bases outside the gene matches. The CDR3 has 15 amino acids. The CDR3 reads CASSVQGQTNSPLHF. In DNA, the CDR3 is TGTGCCAGCAGCGTTCAGGGACAGACAAATTCACCCCTCCACTTT.

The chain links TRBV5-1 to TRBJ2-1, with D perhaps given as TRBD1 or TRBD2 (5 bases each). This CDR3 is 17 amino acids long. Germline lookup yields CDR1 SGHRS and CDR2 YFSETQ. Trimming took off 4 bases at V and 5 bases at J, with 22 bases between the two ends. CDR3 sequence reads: CASSLARRGARDNEQFF. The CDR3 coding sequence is TGCGCCAGCAGCCTCGCACGGAGAGGGGCTAGGGACAATGAGCAGTTCTTC.

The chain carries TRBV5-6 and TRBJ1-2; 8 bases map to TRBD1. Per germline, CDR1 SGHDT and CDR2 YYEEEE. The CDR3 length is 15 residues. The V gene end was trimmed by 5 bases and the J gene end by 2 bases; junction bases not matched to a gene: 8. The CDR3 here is CASSSRDRWNYGYTF. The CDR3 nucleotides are TGTGCCAGCAGTTCGAGGGACAGGTGGAACTATGGCTACACCTTC.

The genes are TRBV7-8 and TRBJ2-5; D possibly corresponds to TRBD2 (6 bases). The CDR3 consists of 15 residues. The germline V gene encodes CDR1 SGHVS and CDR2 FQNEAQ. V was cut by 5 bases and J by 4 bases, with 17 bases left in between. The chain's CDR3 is CASSTYRRRGETQYF. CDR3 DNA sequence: TGTGCCAGCAGCACCTACAGGCGGAGGGGAGAGACCCAGTACTTC.

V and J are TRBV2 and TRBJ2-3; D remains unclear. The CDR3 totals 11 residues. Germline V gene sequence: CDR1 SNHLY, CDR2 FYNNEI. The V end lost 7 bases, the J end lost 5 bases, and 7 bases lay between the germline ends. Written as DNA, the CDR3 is TGTGCCAGCACCGAGGTAGATACGCAGTATTTT. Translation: CASTEVDTQYF.

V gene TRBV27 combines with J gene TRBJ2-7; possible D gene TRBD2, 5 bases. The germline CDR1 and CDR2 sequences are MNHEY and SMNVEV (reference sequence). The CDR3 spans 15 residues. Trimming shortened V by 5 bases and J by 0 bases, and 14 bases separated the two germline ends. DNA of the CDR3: TGTGCCAGCAGTCCTAGCCGCAAGAGCTCCTACGAGCAGTACTTC. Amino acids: CASSPSRKSSYEQYF.

CDR3 nucleotides: TGCGCCAGCAGCGCCAACAGGGGATCCAACTATGGCTACACCTTC. Its translation: CASSANRGSNYGYTF. The J gene is TRBJ1-2, the V gene TRBV4-3, with 7 bases lining up with TRBD1. V dropped 5 bases and J dropped 2; count of bases not matched to a gene: 8. The CDR3 consists of 15 residues. The germline gives CDR1 LGHNA, CDR2 YSLEER.

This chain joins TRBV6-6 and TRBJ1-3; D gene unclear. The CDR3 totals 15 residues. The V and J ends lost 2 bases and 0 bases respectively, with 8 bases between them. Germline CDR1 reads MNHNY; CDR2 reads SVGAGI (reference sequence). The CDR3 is CASSYRLSSGNTIYF. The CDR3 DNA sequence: TGTGCCAGCAGTTACAGACTGAGCTCTGGAAACACCATATATTTT.

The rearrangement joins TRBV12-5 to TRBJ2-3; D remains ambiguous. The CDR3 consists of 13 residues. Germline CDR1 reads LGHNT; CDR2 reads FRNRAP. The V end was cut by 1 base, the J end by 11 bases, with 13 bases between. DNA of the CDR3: TGTGCTAGTGGTTTGGGACGGACCTGGGGGCAGTATTTT. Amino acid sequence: CASGLGRTWGQYF.

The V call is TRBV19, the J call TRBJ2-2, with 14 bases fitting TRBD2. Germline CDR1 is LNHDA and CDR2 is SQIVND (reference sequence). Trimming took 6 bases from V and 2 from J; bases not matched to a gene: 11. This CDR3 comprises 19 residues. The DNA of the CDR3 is TGTGCCAGTAGCCCAATTTGGACTAGCGGGAGGCACAACACCGGGGAGCTGTTTTTT. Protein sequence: CASSPIWTSGRHNTGELFF.

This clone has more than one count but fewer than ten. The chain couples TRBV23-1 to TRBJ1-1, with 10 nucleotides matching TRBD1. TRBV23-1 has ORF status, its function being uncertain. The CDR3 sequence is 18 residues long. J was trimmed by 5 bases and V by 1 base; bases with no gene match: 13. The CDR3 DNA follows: TGCGCCAGCAGTCAATACATAAGACAGGGGGCTATCAGGACTGAAGCTTTCTTT. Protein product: CASSQYIRQGAIRTEAFF.